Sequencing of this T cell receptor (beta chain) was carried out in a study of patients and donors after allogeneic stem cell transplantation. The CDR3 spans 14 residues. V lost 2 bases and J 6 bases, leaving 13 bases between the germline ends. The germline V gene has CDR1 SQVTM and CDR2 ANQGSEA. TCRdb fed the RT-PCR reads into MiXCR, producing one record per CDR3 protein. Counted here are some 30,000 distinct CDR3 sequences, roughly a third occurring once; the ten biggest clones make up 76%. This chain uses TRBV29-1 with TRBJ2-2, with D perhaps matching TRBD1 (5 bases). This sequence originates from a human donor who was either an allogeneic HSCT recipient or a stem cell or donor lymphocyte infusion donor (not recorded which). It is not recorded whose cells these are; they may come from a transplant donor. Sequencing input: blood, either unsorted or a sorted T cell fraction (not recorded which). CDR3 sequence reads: CSVERAQVPGELFF. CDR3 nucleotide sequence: TGCAGCGTTGAAAGAGCACAGGTACCCGGGGAGCTGTTTTTT.